What follows describes a single TCR beta chain. The antigen remains undetermined. The sample belongs to a study of blood T cells in healthy people across ages. Study findings and constraints: With unsorted PBMCs, a conclusive comparison of naive versus antigen-experienced cells was not possible. In older individuals, TCR beta diversity per million T cells was lower, falling roughly linearly with age.

A second PCR of about 7 to 11 cycles used a sample-barcoded 5' primer and a J-beta primer mix. TCRdb called the 5' RACE reads again in MiXCR, with one record for every CDR3 protein. The sample has approximately 800,000 distinct CDR3 sequences; 55% to 70% are singletons. In germline, CDR1 is DFQATT, CDR2 SNEGSKA (reference sequence). This CDR3 has 15 residues. J gave up 4 bases and V 5 bases, and 8 bases lay outside the gene matches. The study recruited healthy Caucasian donors from Russia who were aged about 6 to 90. The rearrangement links TRBV20-1 to TRBJ2-6; 7 bases are shared with TRBD1. The receptor's source is a man under 40 in good health. Specimen: blood. As DNA, the CDR3 is TGCAGTGCTTCGCCGACAGGGTGGGGGGCCAACGTCCTGACTTTC. Its translation is CSASPTGWGANVLTF.